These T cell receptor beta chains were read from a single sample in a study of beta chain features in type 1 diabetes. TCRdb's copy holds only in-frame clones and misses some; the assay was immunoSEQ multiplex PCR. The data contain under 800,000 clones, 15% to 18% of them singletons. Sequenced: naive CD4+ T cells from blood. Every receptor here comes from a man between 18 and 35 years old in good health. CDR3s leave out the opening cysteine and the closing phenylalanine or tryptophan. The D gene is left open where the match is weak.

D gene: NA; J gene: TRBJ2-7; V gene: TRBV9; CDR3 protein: ASSVGVLSAYEQY
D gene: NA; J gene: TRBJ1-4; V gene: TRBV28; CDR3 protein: ASGNGADFATNEKLF
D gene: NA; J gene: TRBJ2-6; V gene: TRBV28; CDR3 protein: ASGTVSGANVLT
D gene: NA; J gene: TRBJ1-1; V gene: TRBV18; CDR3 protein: ASSPTLVQEGEAF
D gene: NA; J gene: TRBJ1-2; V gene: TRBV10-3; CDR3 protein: AISEGSYGYT
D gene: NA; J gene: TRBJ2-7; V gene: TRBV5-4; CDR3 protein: ASSPETRTYEQY
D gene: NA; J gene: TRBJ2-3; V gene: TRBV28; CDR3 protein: ASSLLGVTDTQY
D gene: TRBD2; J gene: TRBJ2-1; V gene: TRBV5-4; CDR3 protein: ASSSRREFEQF
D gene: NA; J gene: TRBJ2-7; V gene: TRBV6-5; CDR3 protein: ASGTIYSYEQY
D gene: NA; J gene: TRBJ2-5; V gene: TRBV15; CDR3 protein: ATSRDVQGGETQY
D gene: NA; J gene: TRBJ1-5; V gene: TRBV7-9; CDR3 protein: ASSLEGPSQPQH
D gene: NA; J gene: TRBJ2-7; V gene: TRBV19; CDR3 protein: ASSPRQALGYEQY
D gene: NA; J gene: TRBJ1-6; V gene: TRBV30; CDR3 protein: AWTRQGGSPLH
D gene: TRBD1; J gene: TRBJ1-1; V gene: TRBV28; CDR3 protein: ASPPYSRGQGLDTEAF
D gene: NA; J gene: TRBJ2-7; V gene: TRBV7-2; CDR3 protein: ASSLEGRRYEQY
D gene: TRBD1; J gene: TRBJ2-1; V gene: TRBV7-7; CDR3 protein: ASSSGTGHYNEQF
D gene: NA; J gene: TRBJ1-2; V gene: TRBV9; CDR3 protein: ASSVDHQQGNGYT
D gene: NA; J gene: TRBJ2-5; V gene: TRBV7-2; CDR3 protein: ASSSEVGVY
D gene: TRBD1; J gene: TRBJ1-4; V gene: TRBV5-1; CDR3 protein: ASSKTGDEKLF
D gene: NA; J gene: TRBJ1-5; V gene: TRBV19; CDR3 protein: ASSIIGASGNQPQH
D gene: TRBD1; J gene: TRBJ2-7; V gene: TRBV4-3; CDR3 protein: ASSDRGGEQY
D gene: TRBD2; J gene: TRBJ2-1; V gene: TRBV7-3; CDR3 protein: ASSLTGTSGRDEQF
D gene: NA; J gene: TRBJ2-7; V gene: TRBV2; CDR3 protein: ASTGRIYEQY
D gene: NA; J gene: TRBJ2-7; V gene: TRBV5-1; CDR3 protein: ASSLSPRYEQY
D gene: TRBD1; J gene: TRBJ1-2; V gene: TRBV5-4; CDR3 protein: ASSPALDRGPYYGYT
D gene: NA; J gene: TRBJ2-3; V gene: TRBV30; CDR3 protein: AWRLRGFGTDTQY
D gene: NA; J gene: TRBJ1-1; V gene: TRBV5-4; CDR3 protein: ASSRTSGFHGTEAF
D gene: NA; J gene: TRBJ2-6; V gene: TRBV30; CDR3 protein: AWSVQERWSGANVLT
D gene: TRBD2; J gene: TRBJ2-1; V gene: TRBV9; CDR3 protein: ASSVATSGVNEQF
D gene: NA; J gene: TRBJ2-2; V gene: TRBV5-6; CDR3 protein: ASSFRGWTGELF
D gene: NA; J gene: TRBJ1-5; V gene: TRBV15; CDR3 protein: ATSREIGRNQPQH
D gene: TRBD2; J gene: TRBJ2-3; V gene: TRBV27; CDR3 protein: ASTLAGGRTDTQY
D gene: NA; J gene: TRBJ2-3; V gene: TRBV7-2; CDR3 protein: ASSSRRGASSTDTQY
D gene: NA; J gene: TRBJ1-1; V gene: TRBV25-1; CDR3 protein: ATQDTSNTEAF
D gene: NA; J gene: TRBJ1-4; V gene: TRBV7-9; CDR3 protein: ASSLLEKLF
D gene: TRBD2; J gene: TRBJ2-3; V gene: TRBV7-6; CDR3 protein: ASSFNAGGKTDTQY
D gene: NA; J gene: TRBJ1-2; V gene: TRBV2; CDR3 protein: ASSFRVNYGYT
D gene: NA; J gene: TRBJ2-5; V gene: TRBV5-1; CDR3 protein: ASSLAGSGLQETQY
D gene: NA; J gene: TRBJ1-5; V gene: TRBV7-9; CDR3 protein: ASSFPGGNQPQH
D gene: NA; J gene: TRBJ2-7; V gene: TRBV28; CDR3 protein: ASSGRDIGPYEQY
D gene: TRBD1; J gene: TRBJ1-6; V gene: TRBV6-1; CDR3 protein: ASRGTGGSPLH
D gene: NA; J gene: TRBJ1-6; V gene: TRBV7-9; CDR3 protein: ASSLGRGNSPLH
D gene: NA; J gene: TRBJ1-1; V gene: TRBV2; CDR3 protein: ASSRGFDTEAF
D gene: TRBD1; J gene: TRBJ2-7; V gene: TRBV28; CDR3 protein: ASTPNRGYEQY
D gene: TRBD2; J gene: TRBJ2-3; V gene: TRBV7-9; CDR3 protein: ASSLGLELDTQY
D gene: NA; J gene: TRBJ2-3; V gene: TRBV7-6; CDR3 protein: ASSDRGQRRY
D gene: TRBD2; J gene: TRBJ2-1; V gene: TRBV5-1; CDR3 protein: ASHPLAGAGGEQF
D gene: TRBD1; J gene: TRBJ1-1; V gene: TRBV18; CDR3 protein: ASSPDRDTGAF
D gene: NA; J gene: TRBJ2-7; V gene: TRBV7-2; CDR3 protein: ASSREKIVSYEQY